The 21 T cell receptor beta chains in this list originate from one sample, sequenced in a study of T cell responses to AZD1222 COVID-19 vaccine. The table came from immunoSEQ multiplex PCR; TCRdb's copy has only in-frame clones and leaves some out. The sample consists of 90,000 to 120,000 clones, approximately 90% of them appearing once. The input for sequencing was peripheral blood, taken on day 0 of AZD1222 vaccination. These receptors all stem from an adult in good health.

The chain has TRBV11-2 and TRBJ2-2; 7 positions agree with TRBD2. CDR3 size: 16 residues. V lost 5 bases, J lost 3 bases, and 9 bases stayed unmatched. Per germline, CDR1 SGHAT and CDR2 FQNNGV. The CDR3 protein is CASSPGRGLHTGELFF. CDR3 nucleotide sequence: TGTGCCAGCAGCCCGGGGAGGGGTTTGCACACCGGGGAGCTGTTTTTT.

V gene TRBV12-3 or TRBV12-4 combines with J gene TRBJ2-7; D uncertain. Trimming took 6 bases from V and 3 from J, leaving 9 bases between them. This CDR3 is 12 amino acids long. This CDR3 is CASRLHSYEQYF. The CDR3 DNA is TGTGCCAGCAGATTACATAGCTACGAGCAGTACTTC.

This sequence joins TRBV15 and TRBJ1-1; D call uncertain. V was shortened by 1 base and J by 4 bases, with 4 bases between the two germline ends. There are 12 residues in the CDR3. Germline CDR1 is LNHNV and CDR2 is YYDKDF (reference sequence). The CDR3 DNA reads as TGTGCCACCAGCAGAGTCGGCACTGAAGCTTTCTTT. This gives the protein CATSRVGTEAFF.

The V gene is TRBV6-5, the J gene TRBJ1-2, with D perhaps matching TRBD1 (5 bases). CDR3 length: 15 residues. Germline CDR1 reads MNHEY; CDR2 reads SVGAGI. V shed 6 bases and J shed 4 bases, with 18 bases lying between them. The CDR3 protein is CASSDAGSRGYGYTF. For the CDR3, the DNA is TGTGCCAGCAGCGACGCAGGGAGTCGGGGCTATGGCTACACCTTC.

The chain joins TRBV28 to TRBJ1-5; D is unclear. Germline CDR1 reads MDHEN; CDR2 reads SYDVKM. V lost 3 bases to trimming and J lost 6 bases, with 9 bases between them. The CDR3 covers 13 residues. This chain's CDR3 is CASSLVPPQPQHF. The CDR3 nucleotides are TGTGCCAGCAGTTTGGTGCCCCCTCAGCCCCAGCATTTT.

The J gene is TRBJ1-1, the V gene TRBV13; a weak D match, TRBD1 (6 bases). Germline assignment: CDR1 PRHDT and CDR2 FYEKMQ (reference sequence). V was shortened by 5 bases and J by 1 base, with 20 bases between the two germline ends. The CDR3 runs 17 residues. CDR3 residues: CASSPRGGAITNTEAFF. The CDR3, as DNA: TGTGCCAGCAGCCCCCGTGGGGGGGCGATTACGAACACTGAAGCTTTCTTT.

The chain has TRBV18 and TRBJ1-1; D is undetermined. CDR3 size: 13 residues. In germline, CDR1 is KGHSH, CDR2 LQKENI. V lost 5 bases to trimming and J lost 3 bases, with 10 bases between them. CDR3 DNA sequence: TGTGCCAGCTCAAGGGATGTGGACACTGAAGCTTTCTTT. Amino acids: CASSRDVDTEAFF.

The genes are TRBV19 and TRBJ1-5; D is undetermined. The CDR3 consists of 13 residues. Between the trimmed V and J ends, which lost 5 bases and 5 bases, there was a span of 10 bases. Germline CDR1 LNHDA, CDR2 SQIVND (reference sequence). The CDR3 DNA follows: TGTGCCAGTAGTCAGATGGAGGATCAGCCCCAGCATTTT. It is translated as CASSQMEDQPQHF.

J is TRBJ1-2 and V is TRBV6-6; D is possibly TRBD1 (6 bases). Per germline, CDR1 MNHNY and CDR2 SVGAGI (reference sequence). CDR3 length: 14 residues. V was pared by 2 bases and J by 1 base, with 8 bases between. This CDR3 reads CASSYDRNNYGYTF. The DNA of the CDR3 is TGTGCCAGCAGTTACGACAGGAATAACTATGGCTACACCTTC.

The chain combines TRBV4-3 with TRBJ1-2; D ambiguous. Germline values: CDR1 LGHNA, CDR2 YSLEER. Trimming left V 0 bases short and J 2 bases short, with 10 bases between. This CDR3 is 15 amino acids long. The CDR3 here is CASSQDLLDNYGYTF. In nucleotides, the CDR3 is TGCGCCAGCAGCCAAGATCTCTTGGACAACTATGGCTACACCTTC.

V gene TRBV5-1 combines with J gene TRBJ1-6; 9 bases fit TRBD1. Looked up from germline, CDR1 is SGHRS and CDR2 is YFSETQ. The CDR3 length is 15 residues. The ends lost 0 bases at V and 10 bases at J; junction bases unmatched: 5. CDR3 sequence (DNA): TGCGCCAGCAGCTTGGTACAGGGGGCTAGCTCACCCCTCCACTTT. Amino acids: CASSLVQGASSPLHF.

This chain links TRBV7-2 with TRBJ1-1, with D tentatively TRBD1 (5 bases). Germline V gives CDR1 SGHTA, CDR2 FQGNSA. The CDR3 totals 13 residues. V was trimmed by 7 bases and J by 3 bases, leaving 12 bases between them. DNA for the CDR3: TGTGCCAGCACCTCAGGGTCGCACACTGAAGCTTTCTTT. Translated: CASTSGSHTEAFF.

The gene calls are TRBV9 and TRBJ2-2; 12 bases are a match to TRBD2. The CDR3 extends over 16 amino acids. The ends lost 4 bases at V and 6 bases at J; junction bases unmatched: 7. Germline CDR1 and CDR2: SGDLS and YYNGEE. In DNA form, the CDR3 reads TGTGCCAGCAGCCCAAGGAGGACTAGCGGGGCCGGGGAGCTGTTTTTT. This codes for CASSPRRTSGAGELFF.

This clone is a singleton in its sample. V and J are TRBV12-3 or TRBV12-4 and TRBJ1-1; TRBD1 is a possible D gene (6 bases). V lost 6 bases and J lost 1, with 9 bases in between. This CDR3 contains 13 residues. CDR3: CASRWTENTEAFF. The CDR3 bases are TGTGCCAGCAGATGGACAGAGAACACTGAAGCTTTCTTT.

This sequence joins TRBV11-2 and TRBJ2-7; a weak D match, TRBD2 (6 bases). Per germline, CDR1 SGHAT and CDR2 FQNNGV. The CDR3 has 14 residues. V was pared by 1 base and J by 5 bases, with 12 bases between. CDR3 in DNA: TGTGCCAGCAGCTTAGGGGTGGGGGGTCACGAGCAGTACTTC. Protein sequence: CASSLGVGGHEQYF.

The chain recombines TRBV6-5 with TRBJ2-1; the match to TRBD1 covers 8 bases. The CDR3 has 15 residues. V was clipped by 9 bases and J by 2 bases; unmatched bases: 9. The V gene's germline CDR1 is MNHEY and CDR2 SVGAGI. CDR3 sequence reads: CASHRGSAAYNEQFF. The CDR3 DNA follows: TGTGCCAGTCACAGGGGGAGCGCGGCCTACAATGAGCAGTTCTTC.

This clone has a single count. This chain joins TRBV13 and TRBJ1-2; D call uncertain. The V end lost 0 bases, the J end lost 1 base, and 9 bases lay between the germline ends. Germline CDR1 PRHDT, CDR2 FYEKMQ (reference sequence). This CDR3 contains 15 residues. CDR3 loop: CASSLGARSNYGYTF. CDR3 nucleotide sequence: TGTGCCAGCAGCTTAGGGGCGAGAAGTAACTATGGCTACACCTTC. The whole variable domain, filled in from reference TRBV13 and TRBJ1-2, reads AAGVIQSPRHLIKEKRETATLKCYPIPRHDTVYWYQQGPGQDPQFLISFYEKMQSDKGSIPDRFSAQQFSDYHSELNMSSLELGDSALYFCASSLGARSNYGYTFGSGTRLTVV.

In DNA, the CDR3 is TGTGCCAGCAGCCAAGATAGACAGGGAACCTACGAGCAGTACTTC. It yields the protein CASSQDRQGTYEQYF. The genes are TRBV3-1 (or the pseudogene TRBV3-2) and TRBJ2-7, with TRBD1 matching 7 bases. V shed 0 bases, J shed 2 bases, and the junction held 4 bases outside the gene matches. Germline CDR1 LGHDT, CDR2 YNNKEL (reference sequence). The CDR3 is 15 amino acids.

The chain combines TRBV5-4 with TRBJ2-1; 10 bases map to TRBD2. Trimming took 7 bases from V and 10 from J; bases not matched to a gene: 8. This CDR3 has 13 residues. CDR1 and CDR2 from the germline V gene are SGHNT and YYREEE (reference sequence). The CDR3 nucleotides are TGTGCCAGCGGCCAGCGGGGGGGCGGAGAGCAGTTCTTC. Protein product: CASGQRGGGEQFF.

The CDR3 reads CASIIYGTEAFF. The CDR3, as DNA: TGTGCCAGCATTATCTATGGGACAGAAGCTTTCTTT. This sequence joins TRBV2 and TRBJ1-1; a possible D gene is TRBD1 (6 bases). V was trimmed by 7 bases and J by 8 bases, leaving 14 bases between them. Per germline, CDR1 SNHLY and CDR2 FYNNEI. The CDR3 has 12 residues.

DNA of the CDR3: TGTGCCAGCAGCCTCCCCCGCAGGGAAGCGACCCAGTACTTC. Its translation: CASSLPRREATQYF. The rearrangement joins TRBV5-4 to TRBJ2-5; possibly TRBD1 for D (5 bases). Looked up from germline, CDR1 is SGHNT and CDR2 is YYREEE (reference sequence). The V end lost 4 bases, the J end lost 7 bases, and 17 bases lay between the germline ends. There are 14 residues in the CDR3.